This entry lists 24 T cell receptor beta chains sequenced from one sample in a study of blood T cell repertoires in COVID-19. Libraries were prepared by immunoSEQ multiplex PCR; TCRdb keeps only in-frame clonotypes and omits some of them. The top ten hold about 12% of the sample, which has around 480,000 clones, about 91% seen once. The source material was peripheral blood. The source of these receptors is a woman aged 45-60 years with COVID-19, enrolled during active disease.

The chain employs TRBV20-1 and TRBJ1-1, with D tentatively TRBD1 (5 bases). Trimming pared 3 bases from V and 6 bases from J, leaving 17 bases between. Germline V CDR1 and CDR2: DFQATT, SNEGSKA (reference sequence). The CDR3 consists of 14 residues. CDR3: CSASVGGVSAEAFF. The CDR3 DNA sequence: TGCAGTGCTAGTGTCGGGGGAGTCTCTGCTGAAGCTTTCTTT.

The CDR3 loop reads CASSILSQGRYQPQHF. Written as DNA, the CDR3 is TGTGCCAGTAGTATTCTGAGTCAGGGGCGTTATCAGCCCCAGCATTTT. The chain links TRBV19 to TRBJ1-5; D possibly corresponds to TRBD1 (6 bases). Trimming took 3 bases from V and 5 from J, leaving 17 bases between them. The germline gives CDR1 LNHDA, CDR2 SQIVND (reference sequence). The CDR3 totals 16 residues. The entire variable domain, with the rest obtained from reference TRBV19 and TRBJ1-5, is as follows: DGGITQSPKYLFRKEGQNVTLSCEQNLNHDAMYWYRQDPGQGLRLIYYSQIVNDFQKGDIAEGYSVSREKKESFPLTVTSAQKNPTAFYLCASSILSQGRYQPQHFGDGTRLSIL.

The chain links TRBV28 to TRBJ2-7, with TRBD2 matching over 11 bases. V dropped 8 bases and J dropped 2; count of bases not matched to a gene: 5. Germline CDR1 is MDHEN and CDR2 is SYDVKM. The CDR3 loop spans 14 amino acids. The CDR3, as DNA: TGTGCCAGCTTACTTAGCGGGGGGGCCTACGAGCAGTACTTC. Protein product: CASLLSGGAYEQYF.

This clone occurred once. The rearrangement links TRBV7-9 to TRBJ1-2; no definite D call. CDR3 size: 15 residues. CDR1 SEHNR and CDR2 FQNEAQ come from the germline V gene (reference sequence). The germline V and J ends were trimmed by 2 bases and 4 bases, with 14 bases remaining between them. As DNA, the CDR3 is TGTGCCAGCAGCTTACAAGAGGGAAACCCCTATGGCTACACCTTC. It encodes CASSLQEGNPYGYTF.

This CDR3 is CASSFGTVTYEQYF. The CDR3 coding sequence is TGTGCCAGCAGCTTCGGGACAGTGACCTACGAGCAGTACTTC. This rearrangement joins TRBV14 to TRBJ2-7; 7 nucleotides align to TRBD1. The CDR3 spans 14 residues. Losses at the gene ends were 5 bases for V and 2 bases for J; bases not matched to a gene: 6. Germline V lookup: CDR1 SGHDN, CDR2 FVKESK.

This chain connects TRBV3-1 (or the pseudogene TRBV3-2) to TRBJ1-6, with 10 bases fitting TRBD1. The J segment lost 7 bases and the V segment lost 3 bases, leaving 3 bases of the junction unmatched. Germline V lookup: CDR1 LGHDT, CDR2 YNNKEL (reference sequence). The CDR3 loop spans 15 amino acids. The CDR3 region is CASSHGDRGNSPLHF. In DNA, the CDR3 is TGTGCCAGCAGCCATGGGGACAGGGGAAATTCACCCCTCCACTTT.

This clone was recorded once. The chain has TRBV4-1 and TRBJ1-4; TRBD1 aligns across 7 bases. Germline trimming cut 3 bases from V and 4 bases from J; bases unmatched to any gene: 5. The germline V gene encodes CDR1 MGHRA and CDR2 YSYEKL. The CDR3 length is 15 residues. CDR3 nucleotides: TGCGCCAGCAGCCAGGGGGACAGCCTTAATGAAAAACTGTTTTTT. Amino acid sequence: CASSQGDSLNEKLFF.

V is TRBV30 and J is TRBJ1-2; no clear D gene. The CDR3 is made up of 16 amino acids. Germline V gives CDR1 GTSNPN, CDR2 SVGIG (reference sequence). The V end lost 2 bases, the J end lost 3 bases, and 19 bases lay between the germline ends. The CDR3 DNA reads TGTGCCTGGAGTCCCACACGGGCCCGGGGTCACTATGGCTACACCTTC. This sequence encodes CAWSPTRARGHYGYTF.

This rearrangement joins TRBV19 to TRBJ2-2, with D perhaps TRBD1 (5 bases). Between the trimmed V and J ends, which lost 10 bases and 3 bases, there was a span of 12 bases. Per germline, CDR1 LNHDA and CDR2 SQIVND (reference sequence). The CDR3 loop spans 13 amino acids. The CDR3 region is CATRRRDTGELFF. Here the CDR3 DNA reads TGTGCCACACGACGCAGGGACACCGGGGAGCTGTTTTTT.

V and J are TRBV5-4 and TRBJ2-4, with D perhaps TRBD2 (5 bases). The germline V gene encodes CDR1 SGHNT and CDR2 YYREEE (reference sequence). There are 14 residues in the CDR3. Trimming shortened V by 2 bases and J by 6 bases, and 12 bases separated the two germline ends. CDR3 sequence reads: CASSFRVGGNIQYF. The DNA of the CDR3 is TGTGCCAGCAGCTTTAGGGTCGGAGGAAACATTCAGTACTTC. Based on the CDR3 plus reference TRBV5-4 and TRBJ2-4, the full variable domain is ETGVTQSPTHLIKTRGQQVTLRCSSQSGHNTVSWYQQALGQGPQFIFQYYREEENGRGNFPPRFSGLQFPNYSSELNVNALELDDSALYLCASSFRVGGNIQYFGAGTRLSVL.

This clone has a handful of counts. The rearrangement links TRBV7-8 to TRBJ1-5; TRBD1 matches at 7 bases. With 3 bases clipped from V and 7 bases from J, the junction kept 6 bases outside the gene matches. CDR3 length equals 14 residues. Germline values: CDR1 SGHVS, CDR2 FQNEAQ. The CDR3 nucleotides read TGTGCCAGCAGCTTCGACAGGGTTGGGCAGCCCCAGCATTTT. It codes for CASSFDRVGQPQHF.

This chain connects TRBV6-5 to TRBJ2-5, with D maybe TRBD2 (5 bases). V lost 7 bases and J 4 bases, leaving 13 bases between the germline ends. This CDR3 spans 13 amino acids. Germline values: CDR1 MNHEY, CDR2 SVGAGI. The CDR3 protein is CASIGVAGETQYF. CDR3 nucleotides: TGTGCCAGCATCGGGGTAGCCGGAGAGACCCAGTACTTC.

The V call is TRBV30, the J call TRBJ1-6, with a tentative D call TRBD1 (6 bases). CDR3 length: 13 residues. V lost 3 bases and J 7 bases, leaving 10 bases between the germline ends. CDR1 is GTSNPN, CDR2 SVGIG, per germline (reference sequence). CDR3 sequence: CAWRQGGNSPLHF. The CDR3 DNA is TGTGCCTGGAGACAGGGTGGCAATTCACCCCTCCACTTT.

The chain couples TRBV7-3 to TRBJ2-1, with TRBD2 identical over 7 bases. With V trimmed by 3 bases and J by 8 bases, 10 bases remained unmatched. The germline CDR1 and CDR2 sequences are SGHTA and FQGTGA. This CDR3 contains 15 residues. CDR3 residues: CASSFRGLREDEQFF. The CDR3, as DNA: TGTGCCAGCAGCTTCCGGGGTCTACGGGAGGATGAGCAGTTCTTC.

This rearrangement joins TRBV30 to TRBJ1-3; D remains unclear. CDR3 length: 13 residues. Trimming shortened V by 2 bases and J by 4 bases, and 9 bases separated the two germline ends. Germline assignment: CDR1 GTSNPN and CDR2 SVGIG (reference sequence). In DNA form, the CDR3 reads TGTGCCTGGAGTCCCCTCGTCGGAAACACCATATATTTT. It codes for CAWSPLVGNTIYF.

The chain uses TRBV5-6 and TRBJ2-6; TRBD1 matches 7 bases. The germline CDR1 and CDR2 sequences are SGHDT and YYEEEE. This CDR3 comprises 17 residues. J lost 0 bases, V lost 2 bases, and 5 bases had no gene match. CDR3 nucleotide sequence: TGTGCCAGCAGCTTCGGGACAGTGAGCTCTGGGGCCAACGTCCTGACTTTC. Translation: CASSFGTVSSGANVLTF.

The V call is TRBV9, the J call TRBJ2-7; TRBD1 matches 7 bases. Germline CDR1 and CDR2: SGDLS and YYNGEE. The V gene end was trimmed by 0 bases and the J gene end by 6 bases; junction bases not matched to a gene: 3. The CDR3 is 13 amino acids. The CDR3 is CASSVVSGGEQYF. DNA of the CDR3: TGTGCCAGCAGCGTAGTGTCAGGGGGCGAGCAGTACTTC.

The V gene is TRBV2, the J gene TRBJ1-5, with D tentatively TRBD1 (6 bases). V lost 6 bases and J 2 bases, leaving 14 bases between the germline ends. This CDR3 comprises 15 residues. CDR1 and CDR2 from the germline V gene are SNHLY and FYNNEI. As DNA, the CDR3 is TGTGCCAGCAGCGAGACCAGACAGGGCAATCAGCCCCAGCATTTT. It codes for CASSETRQGNQPQHF.

The chain joins TRBV5-1 to TRBJ2-1, with 9 bases identical to TRBD1. V lost 3 bases, J lost 7 bases, and 8 bases stayed unmatched. Germline V lookup: CDR1 SGHRS, CDR2 YFSETQ. The CDR3 is 15 amino acids. The CDR3 loop is CASSSRTGAGNEQFF. The CDR3 region has the DNA TGCGCCAGCAGCTCCCGGACAGGGGCGGGGAATGAGCAGTTCTTC.

The chain links TRBV29-1 to TRBJ1-2; 11 bases are shared with TRBD1. The J segment lost 7 bases and the V segment lost 7 bases, leaving 8 bases of the junction unmatched. Germline assignment: CDR1 SQVTM and CDR2 ANQGSEA. This CDR3 spans 13 amino acids. The CDR3 coding sequence is TGCAGCGCTGACACGGACAGGGGGCTTGGCTACACCTTC. Encoded protein: CSADTDRGLGYTF.

The genes are TRBV28 and TRBJ2-7; no reliable D call. Germline assignment: CDR1 MDHEN and CDR2 SYDVKM. The CDR3 runs 13 residues. V was clipped by 6 bases and J by 11 bases, with 20 bases between them. The CDR3 is CASSNFGQQLKYF. CDR3 nucleotide sequence: TGTGCCAGCAGCAACTTTGGGCAGCAGCTAAAGTACTTC.

This chain joins TRBV12-3 or TRBV12-4 and TRBJ2-7; D is unresolved. The CDR3 runs 13 residues. V lost 1 base and J lost 7, with 11 bases in between. CDR3: CASSLGLLREQYF. Written as DNA, the CDR3 is TGTGCCAGCAGTTTAGGCCTCCTCAGGGAGCAGTACTTC.

This chain uses TRBV14 with TRBJ1-2; D unresolved. CDR1 and CDR2 from the germline V gene are SGHDN and FVKESK. The V gene lost 0 bases and the J gene lost 4 bases, with 6 bases spanning the gap. The CDR3 runs to 13 residues. This CDR3 is CASSQDFGYGYTF. For the CDR3, the DNA is TGTGCCAGCAGCCAAGATTTCGGCTATGGCTACACCTTC. The complete variable domain, with remaining parts taken from reference TRBV14 and TRBJ1-2, reads EAGVTQFPSHSVIEKGQTVTLRCDPISGHDNLYWYRRVMGKEIKFLLHFVKESKQDESGMPNNRFLAERTGGTYSTLKVQPAELEDSGVYFCASSQDFGYGYTFGSGTRLTVV.

V gene TRBV6-6 combines with J gene TRBJ1-1, with a weak D call TRBD1 (6 bases). V lost 4 bases to trimming and J lost 1 base, with 16 bases between them. There are 16 residues in the CDR3. CDR1 and CDR2 from the germline V gene are MNHNY and SVGAGI (reference sequence). The CDR3 here is CASSSRKQGGNTEAFF. DNA for the CDR3: TGTGCCAGCAGTTCCCGAAAACAGGGTGGGAACACTGAAGCTTTCTTT.